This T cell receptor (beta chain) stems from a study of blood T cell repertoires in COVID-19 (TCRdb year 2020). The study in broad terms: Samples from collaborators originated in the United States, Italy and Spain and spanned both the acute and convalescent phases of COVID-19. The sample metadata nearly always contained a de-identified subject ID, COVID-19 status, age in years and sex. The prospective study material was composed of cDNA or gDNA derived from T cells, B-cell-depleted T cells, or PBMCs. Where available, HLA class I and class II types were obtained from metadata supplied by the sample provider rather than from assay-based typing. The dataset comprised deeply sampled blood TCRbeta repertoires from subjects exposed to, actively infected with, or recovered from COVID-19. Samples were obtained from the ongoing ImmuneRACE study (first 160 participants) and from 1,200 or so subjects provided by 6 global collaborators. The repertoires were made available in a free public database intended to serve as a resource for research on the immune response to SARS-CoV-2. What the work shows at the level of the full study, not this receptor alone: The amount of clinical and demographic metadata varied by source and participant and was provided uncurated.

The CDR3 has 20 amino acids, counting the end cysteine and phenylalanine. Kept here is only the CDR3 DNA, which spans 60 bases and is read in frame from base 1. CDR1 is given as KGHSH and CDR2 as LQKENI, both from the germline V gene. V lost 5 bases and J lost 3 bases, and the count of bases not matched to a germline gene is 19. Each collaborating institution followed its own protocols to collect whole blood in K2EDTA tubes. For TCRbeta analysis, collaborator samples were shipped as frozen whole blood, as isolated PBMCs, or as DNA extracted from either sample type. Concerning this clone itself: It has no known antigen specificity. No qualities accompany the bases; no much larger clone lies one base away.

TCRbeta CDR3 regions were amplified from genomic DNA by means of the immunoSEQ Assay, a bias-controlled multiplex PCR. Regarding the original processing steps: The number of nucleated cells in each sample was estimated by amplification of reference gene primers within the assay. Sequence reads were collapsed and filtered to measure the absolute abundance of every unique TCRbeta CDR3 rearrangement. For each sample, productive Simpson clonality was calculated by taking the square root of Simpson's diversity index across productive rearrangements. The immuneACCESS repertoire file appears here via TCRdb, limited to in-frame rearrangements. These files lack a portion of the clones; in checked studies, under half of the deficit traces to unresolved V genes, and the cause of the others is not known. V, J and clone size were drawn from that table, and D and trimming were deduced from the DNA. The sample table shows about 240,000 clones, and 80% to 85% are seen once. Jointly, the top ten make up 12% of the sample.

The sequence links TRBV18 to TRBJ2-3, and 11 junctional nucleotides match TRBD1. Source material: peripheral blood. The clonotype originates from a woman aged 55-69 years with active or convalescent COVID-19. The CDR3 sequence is CASSSRPGQGVVRRTDTQYF. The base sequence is TGTGCCAGCTCATCAAGACCGGGACAGGGGGTGGTTCGGCGGACAGATACGCAGTATTTT.